This passage covers 27 T cell receptor beta chains from one sample sequenced in a study of T cell responses to AZD1222 COVID-19 vaccine. The protocol was immunoSEQ multiplex PCR, while the TCRdb copy is restricted to in-frame clones and leaves out a portion. The sample yields 150,000 or so clones, about nine tenths seen once. Sequences were derived from peripheral blood, sampled on day 0 of AZD1222 vaccination. The receptors here all came from an adult in good health.

This chain uses TRBV28 with TRBJ2-3, with 9 bases fitting TRBD2. Germline CDR1 and CDR2: MDHEN and SYDVKM. The CDR3 has 16 residues. V lost 3 bases, J lost 3 bases, and 7 bases stayed unmatched. The CDR3 coding sequence is TGTGCCAGCAGTTTTCCCTCAAGCGGGGGGACAGATACGCAGTATTTT. Translation: CASSFPSSGGTDTQYF.

This sequence joins TRBV2 and TRBJ2-1, with a tentative D call TRBD2 (5 bases). Trimming removed 6 bases from V and 6 bases from J, with 9 bases in between. Per the germline V gene, CDR1 is SNHLY and CDR2 is FYNNEI. The CDR3 consists of 12 residues. The DNA of the CDR3 is TGTGCCAGCAGGGGAGAGAGCAATGAGCAGTTCTTC. This encodes CASRGESNEQFF. Using reference TRBV2 and TRBJ2-1 for the parts outside the CDR3, the full variable domain is EPEVTQTPSHQVTQMGQEVILRCVPISNHLYFYWYRQILGQKVEFLVSFYNNEISEKSEIFDDQFSVERPDGSNFTLKIRSTKLEDSAMYFCASRGESNEQFFGPGTRLTVL.

This chain joins TRBV11-3 and TRBJ2-5; tentative D call: TRBD1 (6 bases). Trimming pared 4 bases from V and 5 bases from J, leaving 17 bases between. This CDR3 is 15 amino acids long. Germline V gene data show CDR1 as SGHNT and CDR2 as YENEEA. The CDR3 loop reads CASSSHNREMETQYF. The CDR3 DNA follows: TGTGCCAGCAGCTCACACAACAGGGAAATGGAGACCCAGTACTTC.

The chain carries TRBV5-6 and TRBJ1-6; D call uncertain. The V gene's germline CDR1 is SGHDT and CDR2 YYEEEE. The CDR3 covers 13 residues. V lost 0 bases to trimming and J lost 7 bases, with 5 bases between them. This CDR3 is CASSLGGNSPLHF. CDR3 DNA: TGTGCCAGCAGCTTGGGAGGGAATTCACCCCTCCACTTT. Looking up the rest from reference TRBV5-6 and TRBJ1-6 gives the full variable domain: DAGVTQSPTHLIKTRGQQVTLRCSPKSGHDTVSWYQQALGQGPQFIFQYYEEEERQRGNFPDRFSGHQFPNYSSELNVNALLLGDSALYLCASSLGGNSPLHFGNGTRLTVT.

The chain couples TRBV11-1 to TRBJ2-1; tentatively, D is TRBD2 (7 bases). Germline V CDR1 and CDR2: SGHAT, FQDESV (reference sequence). V was cut by 2 bases and J by 3 bases, with 14 bases left in between. The CDR3 covers 16 residues. The CDR3 DNA sequence: TGTGCCAGCAGCTTATGGGCGGGGGCCCGCTACAATGAGCAGTTCTTC. It yields the protein CASSLWAGARYNEQFF.

The chain carries TRBV29-1 and TRBJ2-6, with unresolved D. CDR1 is SQVTM and CDR2 is ANQGSEA in the germline V gene. Trimming removed 5 bases from V and 0 bases from J, with 14 bases in between. CDR3 length: 16 residues. The CDR3 loop reads CSVQVDFNSGANVLTF. CDR3 nucleotide sequence: TGCAGCGTTCAGGTCGACTTTAACTCTGGGGCCAACGTCCTGACTTTC.

This chain links TRBV5-8 with TRBJ2-7; D uncertain. The CDR3 spans 11 residues. The V and J ends lost 5 bases and 7 bases respectively, with 10 bases between them. Germline V gene lookup returns CDR1 SGHTS and CDR2 YDEGEE. The CDR3 loop is CASSHRWEQYF. DNA for the CDR3: TGTGCCAGCAGTCATAGATGGGAGCAGTACTTC.

The rearrangement links TRBV5-1 to TRBJ2-1; D may be TRBD1 (6 bases). Per germline, CDR1 SGHRS and CDR2 YFSETQ. The ends were cut back, 0 bases at V and 7 bases at J, with 14 bases in the middle. The CDR3 sequence is 15 residues long. CDR3 nucleotide sequence: TGCGCCAGCAGCTTGGCGCCAGGGGCGCGTAATGAGCAGTTCTTC. Translated: CASSLAPGARNEQFF.

The J gene is TRBJ1-1, the V gene TRBV18; 8 nucleotides agree with TRBD1. This CDR3 spans 16 amino acids. The V and J ends lost 3 bases and 5 bases, in that order; junction bases with no gene match: 11. Germline V gene data show CDR1 as KGHSH and CDR2 as LQKENI. The CDR3 sequence: CASSPSQQGVGTEAFF. CDR3 coding DNA: TGTGCCAGCTCACCTAGTCAACAGGGGGTAGGAACTGAAGCTTTCTTT.

The chain combines TRBV28 with TRBJ1-1; perhaps TRBD1 as D (5 bases). The V end was cut by 3 bases, the J end by 4 bases, with 12 bases between. CDR1 is MDHEN and CDR2 is SYDVKM in the germline V gene. This CDR3 is built from 14 residues. CDR3 sequence: CASSFGGWITEAFF. The DNA for the CDR3 is TGTGCCAGCAGTTTTGGGGGTTGGATCACTGAAGCTTTCTTT.

This chain links TRBV7-9 with TRBJ1-4, with a tentative D call TRBD1 (6 bases). Germline-derived CDR1 and CDR2 are SEHNR and FQNEAQ (reference sequence). CDR3 size: 19 residues. V was cut by 4 bases and J by 0 bases, with 21 bases left in between. Here the CDR3 reads CASSSPRDIRIATNEKLFF. In DNA form, the CDR3 reads TGTGCCAGCAGCTCCCCCCGGGACATAAGAATTGCAACTAATGAAAAACTGTTTTTT.

The rearrangement joins TRBV5-4 to TRBJ1-4, with D maybe TRBD1 (5 bases). This CDR3 is built from 18 residues. The V gene lost 4 bases and the J gene lost 1 base, with 20 bases spanning the gap. Looked up from germline, CDR1 is SGHNT and CDR2 is YYREEE (reference sequence). The CDR3 DNA follows: TGTGCCAGCAGCCGTTACGCAGGGACGGCCTTAACTAATGAAAAACTGTTTTTT. It codes for CASSRYAGTALTNEKLFF.

The rearrangement links TRBV7-9 to TRBJ2-7; 14 bases are a match to TRBD2. V shed 4 bases, J shed 0 bases, and the junction held 5 bases outside the gene matches. CDR1 is SEHNR and CDR2 is FQNEAQ in the germline V gene (reference sequence). CDR3 length equals 17 residues. The CDR3 coding sequence is TGTGCCAGCAGCTGGACTAGCGGGGGGCCCAGCTCCTACGAGCAGTACTTC. Its protein is CASSWTSGGPSSYEQYF.

This clone was seen once. The CDR3 sequence is CSTSGDLGNQGETQYF. Written as DNA, the CDR3 is TGCAGCACCTCGGGGGACCTGGGAAATCAAGGAGAGACCCAGTACTTC. The chain links TRBV29-1 to TRBJ2-5; weak D call: TRBD2 (6 bases). V lost 8 bases, J lost 4 bases, and 26 bases lay in between. The CDR3 totals 16 residues. Germline V gives CDR1 SQVTM, CDR2 ANQGSEA.

A single count supports this clone. This rearrangement joins TRBV27 to TRBJ1-6, with TRBD1 matching 8 bases. This CDR3 spans 18 amino acids. Germline V gene lookup returns CDR1 MNHEY and CDR2 SMNVEV (reference sequence). The V gene end was trimmed by 3 bases and the J gene end by 3 bases; junction bases not matched to a gene: 10. Written as DNA, the CDR3 is TGTGCCAGCAGTTTCCGAAAGAACAGGGGGGACTATAATTCACCCCTCCACTTT. This codes for CASSFRKNRGDYNSPLHF.

The rearrangement joins TRBV11-1 to TRBJ1-1, with D perhaps matching TRBD1 (5 bases). V dropped 1 base and J dropped 4 bases, with 7 bases sitting between them. This CDR3 has 13 amino acids. CDR1 is SGHAT and CDR2 is FQDESV in the germline V gene (reference sequence). This CDR3 reads CASSLGRGTEAFF. The CDR3 DNA follows: TGTGCCAGCAGCTTAGGGAGGGGCACTGAAGCTTTCTTT.

The chain is built from TRBV30 and TRBJ2-4, with a tentative D call TRBD1 (7 bases). The CDR3 is 14 amino acids. Germline CDR1 and CDR2: GTSNPN and SVGIG (reference sequence). V was clipped by 5 bases and J by 7 bases, with 18 bases between them. The CDR3 nucleotides are TGTGCCTGGGGACAGGTAGGGGGGCAGAACATTCAGTACTTC. Protein sequence: CAWGQVGGQNIQYF.

This chain connects TRBV7-8 to TRBJ1-5; a weak D match, TRBD1 (5 bases). The CDR3 totals 12 residues. The ends were cut back, 6 bases at V and 2 bases at J, with 5 bases in the middle. The germline V gene has CDR1 SGHVS and CDR2 FQNEAQ. In DNA, the CDR3 is TGTGCCAGCAGGACAGGCAATCAGCCCCAGCATTTT. This encodes CASRTGNQPQHF.

V usage is TRBV3-1 (or the pseudogene TRBV3-2) and J usage is TRBJ1-1; D gene ambiguous. Trimming stripped 3 bases from V and 1 base from J, with 12 bases between. This CDR3 is 15 amino acids long. Germline CDR1 and CDR2: LGHDT and YNNKEL (reference sequence). CDR3 amino acids: CASSHLRLKNTEAFF. The CDR3, as DNA: TGTGCCAGCAGCCACCTGAGGCTAAAGAACACTGAAGCTTTCTTT.

A few counts support this clone. The chain links TRBV19 to TRBJ1-5, with D perhaps TRBD1 (6 bases). V lost 4 bases and J lost 4, with 14 bases in between. Germline loops: CDR1 LNHDA, CDR2 SQIVND (reference sequence). The CDR3 spans 15 residues. CDR3 protein: CASSKTQGWNQPQHF. CDR3 nucleotide sequence: TGTGCCAGTAGTAAGACCCAGGGGTGGAATCAGCCCCAGCATTTT.

The chain couples TRBV19 to TRBJ1-1; no reliable D call. Germline loops: CDR1 LNHDA, CDR2 SQIVND (reference sequence). This CDR3 has 14 residues. V was pared by 3 bases and J by 1 base, with 9 bases between. The CDR3 here is CASSMRARNTEAFF. The CDR3 DNA is TGTGCCAGTAGTATGAGGGCCCGGAACACTGAAGCTTTCTTT.

This chain uses TRBV29-1 with TRBJ2-2, with TRBD1 matching 8 bases. Trimming took 6 bases from V and 4 from J; bases not matched to a gene: 1. This CDR3 contains 12 residues. Germline-derived CDR1 and CDR2 are SQVTM and ANQGSEA. The CDR3 nucleotides read TGCAGCGTGGGACAGGTCACCGGGGAGCTGTTTTTT. This codes for CSVGQVTGELFF.

This clone was detected once. The chain recombines TRBV3-1 (or the pseudogene TRBV3-2) with TRBJ2-3; 8 bases match TRBD2. Germline V gene data show CDR1 as LGHDT and CDR2 as YNNKEL (reference sequence). The CDR3 covers 18 residues. Germline trimming cut 4 bases from V and 1 base from J; bases unmatched to any gene: 13. The CDR3 protein is CASSPRPRSSGGTDTQYF. The CDR3 DNA is TGTGCCAGCAGCCCCCGACCCCGGAGTAGCGGGGGCACAGATACGCAGTATTTT.

This chain links TRBV4-2 with TRBJ2-3; 10 bases fit TRBD2. After removal of 5 bases from V and 2 bases from J, the junction contained 4 bases not matched to a gene. Germline lookup yields CDR1 LGHNA and CDR2 YNFKEQ. This CDR3 has 15 residues. The CDR3 region has the DNA TGTGCCAGCAGCGGGAGCGGGAGGGACACAGATACGCAGTATTTT. Amino acid sequence: CASSGSGRDTDTQYF.

This rearrangement joins TRBV7-3 to TRBJ1-1; D unclear. CDR3 length equals 19 residues. V lost 5 bases, J lost 0 bases, and 25 bases lay in between. Germline V gene lookup returns CDR1 SGHTA and CDR2 FQGTGA. The CDR3 is CASSKLLTPRGGMNTEAFF. Here the CDR3 DNA reads TGTGCCAGCAGCAAACTTCTGACCCCCCGGGGTGGAATGAACACTGAAGCTTTCTTT.

The rearrangement links TRBV19 to TRBJ2-2; 8 bases are a match to TRBD1. Germline trimming cut 7 bases from V and 10 bases from J; bases unmatched to any gene: 14. Per the germline V gene, CDR1 is LNHDA and CDR2 is SQIVND (reference sequence). This CDR3 spans 15 amino acids. The CDR3, as DNA: TGTGCCAGTATCGGCCGGGACAGGATGAACGAGGAGCTGTTTTTT. Encoded protein: CASIGRDRMNEELFF.

This chain joins TRBV7-9 and TRBJ2-2; a possible D gene is TRBD1 (7 bases). Germline V gene data show CDR1 as SEHNR and CDR2 as FQNEAQ (reference sequence). This CDR3 contains 17 residues. Trimming stripped 5 bases from V and 6 bases from J, with 22 bases between. CDR3 DNA: TGTGCCAGCAGCCCGCGGGGTCAGGGACAGTCGTCCGGGGAGCTGTTTTTT. It codes for CASSPRGQGQSSGELFF.